This T cell receptor beta chain was sequenced for a study of T cell clonotyping in hematopoietic cell transplantation. Regarding the study as a whole: At the given depth, recipient repertoires were over 95% de novo clonotypes.

The CDR3 runs to 14 residues. V was cut by 7 bases and J by 5 bases, with 17 bases left in between. Looked up from germline, CDR1 is MDHEN and CDR2 is SYDVKM. Regarding time point: recipient sample about 28 days before transplant, after cytoreduction. Recipient blood drawn about 28 days pretransplant and days 30, 100, 180 after. Of note for this clone: The antigen remains unidentified.

The data were produced by immunoSEQ multiplex PCR, yet TCRdb's version contains in-frame clones alone and is incomplete. The table records roughly 34,000 clones, roughly 94% of them present only once. The chain uses TRBV28 and TRBJ1-2, with no clear D. The sequencing here drew on peripheral blood mononuclear cells, taken before stem cell transplant. The TCR comes from a man aged 35 to 55 with chronic myeloid leukemia. Some clones in this sample may be carry-over from other donors' samples. CDR3 residues: CASTLTGVVYGYTF. DNA for the CDR3: TGTGCCAGCACCCTAACCGGGGTGGTATATGGCTACACCTTC.